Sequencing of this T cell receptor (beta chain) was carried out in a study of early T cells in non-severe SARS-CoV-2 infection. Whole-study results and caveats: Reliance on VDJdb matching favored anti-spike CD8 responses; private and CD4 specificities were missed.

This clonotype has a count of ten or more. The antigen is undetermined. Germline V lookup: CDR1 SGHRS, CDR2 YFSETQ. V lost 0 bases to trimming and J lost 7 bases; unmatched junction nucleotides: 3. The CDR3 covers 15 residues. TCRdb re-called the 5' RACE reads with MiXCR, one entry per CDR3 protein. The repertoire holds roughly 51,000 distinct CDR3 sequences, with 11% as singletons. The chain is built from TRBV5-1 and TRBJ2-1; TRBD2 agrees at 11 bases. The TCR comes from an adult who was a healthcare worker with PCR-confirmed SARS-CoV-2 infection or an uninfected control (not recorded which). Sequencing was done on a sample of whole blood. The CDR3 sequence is CASSLDSGRANEQFF. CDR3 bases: TGCGCCAGCAGCTTGGATAGCGGGAGGGCAAATGAGCAGTTCTTC.